Listed below are T cell receptor beta chains from one sample, sequenced in a study of CD8+ T cells in alopecia areata. Using immunoSEQ multiplex PCR, the repertoire was profiled, and TCRdb retains in-frame clones only, with some absent. Of about 120,000 clones listed, roughly two fifths are singletons. Input material: CD4+ T cells sorted from blood. The receptors originated from a human donor with alopecia areata. Each CDR3 is given with its conserved first and last residue. Fields, in order: clone size, V gene, J gene, D gene, CDR3 protein, CDR3 DNA. A D gene is named only where the DNA matches it firmly. Where a row states a size, it is once, few, many or the class of an expanded clone; other rows omit it.

clone_size: -
v_call: TRBV29-1
j_call: TRBJ1-1
d_call: -
cdr3_aa: CSGTRNTEAFF
cdr3_nt: TGCAGCGGAACAAGGAACACTGAAGCTTTCTTT

clone_size: -
v_call: TRBV27
j_call: TRBJ1-2
d_call: TRBD1
cdr3_aa: CASSLRAGGSYGYTF
cdr3_nt: TGTGCCAGCAGTCTCCGGGCAGGGGGCAGCTATGGCTACACCTTC

clone_size: few
v_call: TRBV7-9
j_call: TRBJ2-1
d_call: TRBD2
cdr3_aa: CASSFSSSGMGYNEQFF
cdr3_nt: TGTGCCAGCAGCTTCAGCTCTAGCGGGATGGGCTACAATGAGCAGTTCTTC

clone_size: -
v_call: TRBV20-1
j_call: TRBJ2-7
d_call: -
cdr3_aa: CSASLVYEQYF
cdr3_nt: TGCAGTGCTAGTTTGGTGTACGAGCAGTACTTC

clone_size: -
v_call: TRBV28
j_call: TRBJ2-7
d_call: -
cdr3_aa: CASSQTPRQYEQYF
cdr3_nt: TGTGCCAGCAGTCAAACCCCAAGACAGTACGAGCAGTACTTC

clone_size: few
v_call: TRBV29-1
j_call: TRBJ2-1
d_call: -
cdr3_aa: CSVEWVGVTYNEQFF
cdr3_nt: TGCAGCGTTGAGTGGGTGGGGGTAACCTACAATGAGCAGTTCTTC

clone_size: few
v_call: TRBV4-3
j_call: TRBJ2-7
d_call: -
cdr3_aa: CASSQELPYSYEQYF
cdr3_nt: TGCGCCAGCAGCCAAGAGCTTCCCTACTCCTACGAGCAGTACTTC

clone_size: medium-sized
v_call: TRBV28
j_call: TRBJ2-5
d_call: -
cdr3_aa: CASGNTGREYF
cdr3_nt: TGTGCCAGCGGAAATACAGGGAGGGAATACTTC

clone_size: -
v_call: TRBV15
j_call: TRBJ2-5
d_call: TRBD2
cdr3_aa: CATSRLREGQEETQYF
cdr3_nt: TGTGCCACCAGCAGACTGCGGGAGGGCCAGGAAGAGACCCAGTACTTC

clone_size: once
v_call: TRBV7-2
j_call: TRBJ1-1
d_call: -
cdr3_aa: CASSTWRNTEAFF
cdr3_nt: TGTGCCAGCAGCACTTGGAGGAACACTGAAGCTTTCTTT

clone_size: -
v_call: TRBV7-2
j_call: TRBJ2-7
d_call: -
cdr3_aa: CASSLAGTRVYEQYF
cdr3_nt: TGTGCCAGCAGCTTAGCGGGAACGCGGGTCTACGAGCAGTACTTC

clone_size: -
v_call: TRBV6-6
j_call: TRBJ1-1
d_call: -
cdr3_aa: CASSYAKGYTEAFF
cdr3_nt: TGTGCCAGCAGTTACGCGAAGGGCTACACTGAAGCTTTCTTT

clone_size: -
v_call: TRBV9
j_call: TRBJ2-1
d_call: TRBD2
cdr3_aa: CASSRFPGTSGHNEQFF
cdr3_nt: TGTGCCAGCAGTCGATTTCCCGGGACTAGCGGGCACAATGAGCAGTTCTTC

clone_size: -
v_call: TRBV7-6
j_call: TRBJ2-5
d_call: TRBD2
cdr3_aa: CASSTSGPETQYF
cdr3_nt: TGTGCCAGCAGCACTAGCGGGCCTGAGACCCAGTACTTC

clone_size: -
v_call: TRBV28
j_call: TRBJ1-5
d_call: -
cdr3_aa: CASSLIPEPQHF
cdr3_nt: TGTGCCAGCAGTTTAATCCCGGAGCCCCAGCATTTT

clone_size: -
v_call: TRBV29-1
j_call: TRBJ2-7
d_call: -
cdr3_aa: CSVSPRGLVSEQYF
cdr3_nt: TGCAGCGTCTCCCCACGAGGATTGGTCTCCGAGCAGTACTTC

clone_size: -
v_call: TRBV7-2
j_call: TRBJ2-1
d_call: -
cdr3_aa: CASSFQVVYNEQFF
cdr3_nt: TGTGCCAGCAGCTTTCAGGTGGTCTACAATGAGCAGTTCTTC

clone_size: few
v_call: TRBV4-1
j_call: TRBJ2-7
d_call: TRBD1
cdr3_aa: CASSQAGTGAPRQYF
cdr3_nt: TGCGCCAGCAGCCAGGCCGGGACAGGGGCCCCTCGGCAGTACTTC

clone_size: -
v_call: TRBV18
j_call: TRBJ2-2
d_call: -
cdr3_aa: CASSPLKSDGELFF
cdr3_nt: TGTGCCAGCTCACCACTGAAGTCCGACGGGGAGCTGTTTTTT

clone_size: -
v_call: TRBV27
j_call: TRBJ2-7
d_call: -
cdr3_aa: CASSPSYEQYF
cdr3_nt: TGTGCCAGCAGTCCTTCCTACGAGCAGTACTTC

clone_size: few
v_call: TRBV14
j_call: TRBJ2-3
d_call: -
cdr3_aa: CASSRASTDTQYF
cdr3_nt: TGTGCCAGCAGCCGGGCTAGCACAGATACGCAGTATTTT

clone_size: -
v_call: TRBV19
j_call: TRBJ1-1
d_call: -
cdr3_aa: CASWGGNTEAFF
cdr3_nt: TGTGCCAGTTGGGGCGGGAACACTGAAGCTTTCTTT

clone_size: -
v_call: TRBV30
j_call: TRBJ2-3
d_call: TRBD2
cdr3_aa: CAWSLLAGAVDTQYF
cdr3_nt: TGTGCCTGGAGTCTTCTAGCGGGAGCCGTAGATACGCAGTATTTT

clone_size: few
v_call: TRBV29-1
j_call: TRBJ2-1
d_call: -
cdr3_aa: CSVRDNSYNEQFF
cdr3_nt: TGCAGCGTGAGGGACAACTCCTACAATGAGCAGTTCTTC

clone_size: -
v_call: TRBV6-5
j_call: TRBJ2-3
d_call: TRBD2
cdr3_aa: CATRLAGAEADTQYF
cdr3_nt: TGTGCTACCCGGCTAGCGGGAGCCGAAGCAGATACGCAGTATTTT

clone_size: -
v_call: TRBV29-1
j_call: TRBJ2-3
d_call: TRBD1
cdr3_aa: CSVLQGGDTQYF
cdr3_nt: TGCAGCGTTCTACAGGGGGGAGATACGCAGTATTTT

clone_size: once
v_call: TRBV4-1
j_call: TRBJ1-1
d_call: -
cdr3_aa: CASSRPGVLMAFF
cdr3_nt: TGCGCCAGCAGCCGTCCTGGGGTCTTGATGGCTTTCTTT

clone_size: few
v_call: TRBV2
j_call: TRBJ2-2
d_call: TRBD1
cdr3_aa: CASSAGQGTGELFF
cdr3_nt: TGTGCCAGCAGTGCGGGACAGGGAACCGGGGAGCTGTTTTTT

clone_size: -
v_call: TRBV2
j_call: TRBJ2-5
d_call: -
cdr3_aa: CASSARAVETQYF
cdr3_nt: TGTGCCAGCAGCGCACGGGCCGTAGAGACCCAGTACTTC

clone_size: -
v_call: TRBV4-1
j_call: TRBJ2-1
d_call: -
cdr3_aa: CASSQGHRTSYNEQFF
cdr3_nt: TGCGCCAGCAGCCAGGGACACCGAACCTCCTACAATGAGCAGTTCTTC

clone_size: -
v_call: TRBV7-2
j_call: TRBJ2-1
d_call: -
cdr3_aa: CASSLTGSQFF
cdr3_nt: TGTGCCAGCAGCCTAACAGGGTCGCAGTTCTTC

clone_size: few
v_call: TRBV29-1
j_call: TRBJ2-3
d_call: -
cdr3_aa: CSAYRGGGTDTQYF
cdr3_nt: TGCAGCGCCTACAGGGGAGGGGGCACAGATACGCAGTATTTT

clone_size: -
v_call: TRBV29-1
j_call: TRBJ1-1
d_call: -
cdr3_aa: CSTRPQMNTEAFF
cdr3_nt: TGCAGCACTCGACCACAGATGAACACTGAAGCTTTCTTT

clone_size: few
v_call: TRBV30
j_call: TRBJ2-3
d_call: -
cdr3_aa: CAWSVLKGDTQYF
cdr3_nt: TGTGCCTGGAGTGTACTAAAAGGGGATACGCAGTATTTT

clone_size: -
v_call: TRBV7-9
j_call: TRBJ2-7
d_call: -
cdr3_aa: CASSYDSNYEQYF
cdr3_nt: TGTGCCAGCAGCTACGACTCGAACTACGAGCAGTACTTC